This T cell receptor (beta chain) was captured in a study of T cells after posttransplantation cyclophosphamide. This clone was seen many times. The antigen remains unidentified. The data were produced by immunoSEQ multiplex PCR, yet TCRdb's version contains in-frame clones alone and is incomplete. The specimen has around 35,000 clones, none found just once. Study findings and constraints: Tissue-infiltrating T cells from skin or gut overlapped little with blood T cells. Donor CD8+ memory clones often dominated recipient blood repertoires at later times.

This related bone marrow graft donor gave peripheral blood on the day of marrow donation. This receptor was taken from a woman in her fifties or sixties in good health and a related stem cell transplant donor. Material for sequencing was PBMCs.

For the CDR3, the DNA is TGTGCCATCAGTGAGTCGTCGGGACAGAACACTGAAGCTTTCTTT. Translating gives CAISESSGQNTEAFF. J is TRBJ1-1 and V is TRBV10-3, with D maybe TRBD1 (6 bases). The germline V gene has CDR1 ENHRY and CDR2 SYGVKD. This CDR3 has 15 residues. V shed 0 bases and J shed 1 base, with 9 bases lying between them.